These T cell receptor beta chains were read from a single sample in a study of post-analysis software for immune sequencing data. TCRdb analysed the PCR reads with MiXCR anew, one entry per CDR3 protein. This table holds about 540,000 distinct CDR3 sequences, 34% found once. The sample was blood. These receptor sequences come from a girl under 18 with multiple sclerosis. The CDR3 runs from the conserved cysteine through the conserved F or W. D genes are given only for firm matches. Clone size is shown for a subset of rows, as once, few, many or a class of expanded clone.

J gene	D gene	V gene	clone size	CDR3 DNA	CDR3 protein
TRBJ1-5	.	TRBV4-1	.	TGCGCCAGCAGCCAAGCCACCGGGACGGGGATAGGGCCCCAGCATTTT	CASSQATGTGIGPQHF
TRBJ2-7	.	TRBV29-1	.	TGCAGCGTTGAAGGGGGACAAAGCCACGAGCAGTACTTC	CSVEGGQSHEQYF
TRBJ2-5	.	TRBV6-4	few	TGTGCCAGCAGCCCGGACCACGGAGAGACCCAGTACTTC	CASSPDHGETQYF
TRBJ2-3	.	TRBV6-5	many	TGTGCCAGCAGCCACCGGACAGGCACAGATACGCAGTATTTT	CASSHRTGTDTQYF
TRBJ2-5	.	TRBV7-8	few	TGTGCCAGCAGCTTAGGTGCGCTAGCTGGGACCCAGTACTTC	CASSLGALAGTQYF
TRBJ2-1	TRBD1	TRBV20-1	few	TGCAGTGCTCCCAGGGGGACAGGGGTTCGTATTGAGCAGTTCTTC	CSAPRGTGVRIEQFF
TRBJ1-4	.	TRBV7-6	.	TGTGCCAGCAGCTTGAGACCGGGTGGGAGTGAAAAACTGTTTTTT	CASSLRPGGSEKLFF
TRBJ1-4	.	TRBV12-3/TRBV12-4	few	TGTGCCAGCAGTTCAAGGGATGATAATGAAAAACTGTTTTTT	CASSSRDDNEKLFF
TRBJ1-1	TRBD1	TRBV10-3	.	TGTGCCATCAGTGAGCCCCGACAGGGTGCGGAAGCTTTCTTT	CAISEPRQGAEAFF
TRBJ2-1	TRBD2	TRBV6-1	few	TGTGCCAGCGAATCGGGGGGGCCGGGGGATGAGCAGTTCTTC	CASESGGPGDEQFF
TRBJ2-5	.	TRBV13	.	TGTGCCAGCAGCTTAGTGGCGGCTGCTGGGGAGACCCAGTACTTC	CASSLVAAAGETQYF
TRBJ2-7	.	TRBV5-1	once	TGCGCCAGCAGCATACTCGGGGGCAGGGACGAGCAGTACTTC	CASSILGGRDEQYF
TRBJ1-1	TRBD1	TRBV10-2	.	TGCGCCAGCGGCCTACAGGGGTTGAACACTGAAGCTTTCTTT	CASGLQGLNTEAFF
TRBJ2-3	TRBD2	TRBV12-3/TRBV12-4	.	TGTGCCAGCAGCCTAGCCCGACTAGCGGGCCGCACAGATACGCAGTATTTT	CASSLARLAGRTDTQYF
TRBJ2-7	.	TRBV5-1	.	TGCGCCAGCAGCTTGGTGTCAGGGTGGGAGCAGTACTTC	CASSLVSGWEQYF
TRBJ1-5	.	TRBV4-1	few	TGCGCCAGCAGCCAAATGAGTGATCAGCCCCAGCATTTT	CASSQMSDQPQHF
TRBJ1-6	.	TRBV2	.	TGTGCCAGCAGTGCCAACAGGGTTTTAGATTCACCCCTCCACTTT	CASSANRVLDSPLHF
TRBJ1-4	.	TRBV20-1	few	TGCAGTGCCCTACGGGAGCCGTCTAATGAAAAACTGTTTTTT	CSALREPSNEKLFF
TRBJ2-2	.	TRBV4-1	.	TGCGCCAGCAGCCATCACCTAGCGTCGGGGAGGAACACCGGGGAGCTGTTTTTT	CASSHHLASGRNTGELFF
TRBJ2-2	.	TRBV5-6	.	TGTGCCAGCAGCATGCGGGGCCCCGGGGAGCTGTTTTTT	CASSMRGPGELFF
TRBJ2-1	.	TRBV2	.	TGTGCCAGCATGGGGGTAATACGGGACCCCAAATCCCATGAGCAGTTCTTC	CASMGVIRDPKSHEQFF
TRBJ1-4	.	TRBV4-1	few	TGCGCCAGCAGCCAAATCGGCGACGGGCCTAATGAAAAACTGTTTTTT	CASSQIGDGPNEKLFF
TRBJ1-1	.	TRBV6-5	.	TGTGCCAGCTCTAGGGTTGAATTGGTAACTGAAGCTTTCTTT	CASSRVELVTEAFF
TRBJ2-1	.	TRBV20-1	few	TGCAGTGCTAGAGATCCAGACGCCAATGAGCAGTTCTTC	CSARDPDANEQFF
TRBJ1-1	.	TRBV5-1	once	TGCGCCAGCAGCTTGGGGGGGGGGCGAAACACTGAAGCTTTCTTT	CASSLGGGRNTEAFF
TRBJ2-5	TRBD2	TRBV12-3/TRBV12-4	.	TGTGCCAGCAGTCGGACTAGCGGGGTCCGGGGGACCCAGTACTTC	CASSRTSGVRGTQYF
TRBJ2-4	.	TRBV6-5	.	TGTGCCAGCACCAGTCACAGGGAGGGTGGCAAAAACATTCAGTACTTC	CASTSHREGGKNIQYF
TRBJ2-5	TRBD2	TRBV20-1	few	TGCAGTGCTAAGACTAGCGAAGAGACCCAGTACTTC	CSAKTSEETQYF
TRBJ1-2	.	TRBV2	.	TGTGCCAGCAGTGGTGAGCGGGGTGGCTACACCTTC	CASSGERGGYTF
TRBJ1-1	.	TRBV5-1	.	TGCGCCAGCAGCGAGACTGGGGGCTGGACTGAAGCTTTCTTT	CASSETGGWTEAFF
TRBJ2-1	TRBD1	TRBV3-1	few	TGTGCCAGCAGCCAATCTGGGGCAGGGGGTGGGAATGAGCAGTTCTTC	CASSQSGAGGGNEQFF
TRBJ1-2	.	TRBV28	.	TGTGCCAGCAGTTTCCCGAGGGTCAGCTATGGCTACACCTTC	CASSFPRVSYGYTF